The 19 T cell receptor beta chains presented below share a single source sample, sequenced in a study of blood T cell repertoires in COVID-19. The method was immunoSEQ multiplex PCR; TCRdb's version includes in-frame clones alone and lacks a portion of them. The sample has 200,000 to 250,000 clones; 75% to 85% are singletons. The sample consisted of PBMCs or T cells enriched from blood (not recorded which). These receptors all come from a woman aged 40 to 50 with acute COVID-19.

The rearrangement links TRBV29-1 to TRBJ2-3; 9 nucleotides match TRBD2. The length of the CDR3 is 14 residues. CDR1 is SQVTM, CDR2 ANQGSEA, per germline. With 3 bases clipped from V and 3 bases from J, the junction kept 4 bases outside the gene matches. Written as DNA, the CDR3 is TGCAGCGTTGACGCTAGCGGGGCTACAGATACGCAGTATTTT. It specifies CSVDASGATDTQYF.

The chain links TRBV6-5 to TRBJ2-4; TRBD2 might be the D (7 bases). Germline values: CDR1 MNHEY, CDR2 SVGAGI. The ends were cut back, 6 bases at V and 0 bases at J, with 9 bases in the middle. CDR3 length: 14 residues. CDR3 in DNA: TGTGCCAGCAGAGGGGGGGGAGCCAAAAACATTCAGTACTTC. It yields the protein CASRGGGAKNIQYF.

The rearrangement uses TRBV30 and TRBJ2-1; D remains unclear. The CDR3 covers 17 residues. V lost 2 bases and J 6 bases, leaving 23 bases between the germline ends. Germline V lookup: CDR1 GTSNPN, CDR2 SVGIG (reference sequence). CDR3 sequence reads: CAWSTSSQNLALNEQFF. The CDR3 nucleotides are TGTGCCTGGAGTACTTCTTCACAGAACTTGGCTCTCAATGAGCAGTTCTTC.

The table lists this clone with a count of one. The chain joins TRBV6-5 to TRBJ2-7; 9 bases align to TRBD2. J gave up 0 bases and V 7 bases, and 4 bases lay outside the gene matches. Germline V lookup: CDR1 MNHEY, CDR2 SVGAGI. The CDR3 loop spans 14 amino acids. For the CDR3, the DNA is TGTGCCAGCAAAGTGGGACTAGCCTCCTACGAGCAGTACTTC. This codes for CASKVGLASYEQYF.

The chain has TRBV4-1 and TRBJ2-2; TRBD1 matches 8 bases. CDR1 MGHRA and CDR2 YSYEKL come from the germline V gene. CDR3 length: 15 amino acids. Trimming at V came to 2 bases and at J to 7 bases, leaving 6 bases not matched to a gene. The CDR3 DNA reads as TGCGCCAGCAGCCAACCCAGGGGGCGGAGCGGGGAGCTGTTTTTT. Protein sequence: CASSQPRGRSGELFF.

This rearrangement joins TRBV28 to TRBJ1-2, with 8 bases aligning to TRBD1. V lost 2 bases to trimming and J lost 6 bases; unmatched junction nucleotides: 11. The CDR3 sequence is 16 residues long. Germline V gene sequence: CDR1 MDHEN, CDR2 SYDVKM. For the CDR3, the DNA is TGTGCCAGCAGTTTACTACCTGGGACAGGAGGAGATGGCTACACCTTC. It specifies CASSLLPGTGGDGYTF.

J is TRBJ2-3 and V is TRBV19; 7 bases match TRBD1. V lost 9 bases, J lost 0 bases, and 3 bases stayed unmatched. Germline-derived CDR1 and CDR2 are LNHDA and SQIVND (reference sequence). This CDR3 region has 13 residues. CDR3 sequence (DNA): TGTGCCAGCCAGACAGGGAGCACAGATACGCAGTATTTT. Translated: CASQTGSTDTQYF.

This CDR3 is CASSLAFRGEMRNQPQHF. The DNA for the CDR3 is TGTGCCAGCAGCTTAGCATTTCGGGGGGAGATGCGCAATCAGCCCCAGCATTTT. The gene calls are TRBV11-3 and TRBJ1-5; TRBD1 might be the D (5 bases). This CDR3 contains 18 residues. Trimming pared 1 base from V and 2 bases from J, leaving 18 bases between. Germline V gene lookup returns CDR1 SGHNT and CDR2 YENEEA.

On this clone itself: The same CDR3 also results from other DNA sequences found in this sample. The rearrangement links TRBV5-1 to TRBJ1-1; 9 positions agree with TRBD1. With 3 bases clipped from V and 2 bases from J, the junction kept 2 bases outside the gene matches. The CDR3 spans 14 residues. CDR1 and CDR2 from the germline V gene are SGHRS and YFSETQ. The DNA for the CDR3 is TGCGCCAGCAGCTCGACAGGGGGTAACACTGAAGCTTTCTTT. Its translation is CASSSTGGNTEAFF.

The rearrangement uses TRBV2 and TRBJ2-2; D call uncertain. Germline V lookup: CDR1 SNHLY, CDR2 FYNNEI. Trimming removed 5 bases at V and 8 bases at J, with 12 bases between. This CDR3 is built from 13 residues. In DNA, the CDR3 is TGTGCCAGCAGTAGGCGGCTCCGAGGGGAGCTGTTTTTT. This codes for CASSRRLRGELFF.

The gene calls are TRBV7-6 and TRBJ1-1; D uncertain. Per the germline V gene, CDR1 is SGHVS and CDR2 is FNYEAQ. The V gene lost 5 bases and the J gene lost 5 bases, with 9 bases spanning the gap. CDR3 length equals 12 residues. The CDR3 bases are TGTGCCAGCAGCCCCGGTGAAACTGAAGCTTTCTTT. It yields the protein CASSPGETEAFF.

DNA of the CDR3: TGTGCCAGCAGCTCCAGGACAGTCGCCTCTGGAAACACCATATATTTT. Translated, it gives CASSSRTVASGNTIYF. This rearrangement joins TRBV7-6 to TRBJ1-3; a weak D match, TRBD1 (6 bases). Germline-derived CDR1 and CDR2 are SGHVS and FNYEAQ. Deletions cut 4 bases from V and 0 bases from J, with 13 bases between. CDR3 length equals 16 residues.

The chain uses TRBV9 and TRBJ1-4; D gene ambiguous. V was cut by 4 bases and J by 13 bases, with 20 bases left in between. CDR1 is SGDLS and CDR2 is YYNGEE in the germline V gene. The CDR3 covers 14 residues. The CDR3 is CASSLRGDSGRLFF. CDR3 DNA sequence: TGTGCCAGCAGCCTACGTGGAGATTCGGGAAGACTGTTTTTT.

This clone was found once. The rearrangement links TRBV7-9 to TRBJ1-3; 7 bases are a match to TRBD1. This CDR3 spans 15 amino acids. Germline V gives CDR1 SEHNR, CDR2 FQNEAQ (reference sequence). J was trimmed by 4 bases and V by 5 bases; bases with no gene match: 8. The CDR3 protein is CASSGRQGNGNTIYF. DNA of the CDR3: TGTGCCAGCAGCGGGAGACAGGGAAACGGAAACACCATATATTTT. The entire variable domain, with the rest obtained from reference TRBV7-9 and TRBJ1-3, is as follows: DTGVSQNPRHKITKRGQNVTFRCDPISEHNRLYWYRQTLGQGPEFLTYFQNEAQLEKSRLLSDRFSAERPKGSFSTLEIQRTEQGDSAMYLCASSGRQGNGNTIYFGEGSWLTVV.

The V call is TRBV7-2, the J call TRBJ2-7; 10 bases fit TRBD2. Per the germline V gene, CDR1 is SGHTA and CDR2 is FQGNSA. CDR3 length: 16 amino acids. The ends lost 1 base at V and 3 bases at J; junction bases unmatched: 6. The CDR3 sequence: CASSLEGASGSYEQYF. The CDR3 region has the DNA TGTGCCAGCAGCTTAGAAGGGGCTAGCGGGAGCTACGAGCAGTACTTC. The whole variable domain, remainder taken from reference TRBV7-2 and TRBJ2-7, is GAGVSQSPSNKVTEKGKDVELRCDPISGHTALYWYRQSLGQGLEFLIYFQGNSAPDKSGLPSDRFSAERTGGSVSTLTIQRTQQEDSAVYLCASSLEGASGSYEQYFGPGTRLTVT.

CDR3 in DNA: TGTGCCATTTCGACTAGCACCCGAAGATTAAGTTCCTACAATGAGCAGTTCTTC. Its protein is CAISTSTRRLSSYNEQFF. The chain couples TRBV10-3 to TRBJ2-1, with 7 bases that match TRBD2. This CDR3 has 18 amino acids. The J segment lost 1 base and the V segment lost 9 bases, leaving 18 bases of the junction unmatched. Looked up from germline, CDR1 is ENHRY and CDR2 is SYGVKD.

This rearrangement joins TRBV4-3 to TRBJ2-5; D is undetermined. The CDR3 sequence is 13 residues long. Trimming pared 1 base from V and 7 bases from J, leaving 10 bases between. Looked up from germline, CDR1 is LGHNA and CDR2 is YSLEER. The CDR3 coding sequence is TGCGCCAGCAGCCAAGTCCCAGGTTCGACCCAGTACTTC. It translates to CASSQVPGSTQYF.

As regards this clone: This same CDR3 is encoded by further DNA sequences in the sample. V gene TRBV7-9 combines with J gene TRBJ1-2; a possible D gene is TRBD1 (6 bases). Germline CDR1 SEHNR, CDR2 FQNEAQ (reference sequence). The germline V and J ends were trimmed by 5 bases and 4 bases, with 8 bases remaining between them. This CDR3 region has 12 residues. The CDR3 spells CASSLDSYGYTF. The DNA of the CDR3 is TGTGCCAGCAGCCTGGACAGCTATGGCTACACCTTC.

The V gene is TRBV3-1 (or the pseudogene TRBV3-2), the J gene TRBJ1-2; 9 bases map to TRBD1. The CDR3 is made up of 15 amino acids. V lost 6 bases, J lost 2 bases, and 7 bases stayed unmatched. Germline V CDR1 and CDR2: LGHDT, YNNKEL (reference sequence). In DNA, the CDR3 is TGTGCCAGCAGTAACAGGGGGCATGTAAACTATGGCTACACCTTC. It encodes CASSNRGHVNYGYTF.